The clone carrying this TCR beta chain was found many times. Separate cDNA molecules received unique molecular identifiers, which the library attached to them. TCRdb fed the RACE reads into MiXCR, producing one record per CDR3 protein. The table has 82,000 or so distinct CDR3 sequences, over 10% seen once; the top ten hold roughly 5.9%. The data were taken from a study of human T cells and chemical hapten exposure. Study details: Patients received weekly diphenylcyclopropenone doses to the scalp throughout the approximately 23-week study.

The time point: patch test 3, about 24 weeks after DPC sensitization. The sample's treatment: therapeutic diphenylcyclopropenone sensitization with weekly scalp DPC. This CDR3 region has 13 residues. Trimming at V came to 4 bases and at J to 5 bases, leaving 1 base not matched to a gene. Germline V CDR1 and CDR2: SQVTM, ANQGSEA. Specimen: whole blood, collected in connection with sensitization to the hapten diphenylcyclopropenone (DPC). The sequence came from a woman aged 45-60 years with alopecia areata. Some clones in this sample may be carry-over from other donors' samples. V and J are TRBV29-1 and TRBJ2-1; TRBD2 aligns across 11 bases. This CDR3 reads CSVGLAGHNEQFF. The DNA of the CDR3 is TGCAGCGTTGGACTAGCGGGGCACAATGAGCAGTTCTTC.